Listed below are T cell receptor beta chains from one sample, sequenced in a study of breast tumors, draining lymph nodes, adjacent tissues. MiXCR was run by TCRdb on the multiplex PCR reads, yielding one entry per CDR3 protein. The sample has some 250,000 distinct CDR3 sequences, roughly a third seen once. Sequencing input: axillary lymph node tissue. These receptor sequences come from a female donor with breast cancer. Some clones in this sample may be carry-over from other donors' samples. Each CDR3 is given with its conserved first and last residue. A D gene is named only where the DNA matches it firmly. Only part of the rows carry a size: once, few, many, or a class if the clone is expanded.

clone size	D gene	V gene	J gene	CDR3 DNA	CDR3 protein
-	-	TRBV16	TRBJ2-2	TGTGCCAGCAGCCTTCGCGAGGTGGTGACCGGGGAGCTGTTTTTT	CASSLREVVTGELFF
many	TRBD2	TRBV29-1	TRBJ2-7	TGCAGCGTTGAGGGGCTAGCGGGAGGGGTGGACTACGAGCAGTACTTC	CSVEGLAGGVDYEQYF
-	-	TRBV4-1	TRBJ2-2	TGCGCCAGCAGCCAGGGGACCACTGACACCGGGGAGCTGTTTTTT	CASSQGTTDTGELFF
many	TRBD1	TRBV11-2	TRBJ2-3	TGTGCCAGCAGCTGGGTGGCAGGGGGAATTACAGATACGCAGTATTTT	CASSWVAGGITDTQYF
many	-	TRBV10-1	TRBJ2-5	TGCGCCAGCAGTGATGACCAAGAGACCCAGTACTTC	CASSDDQETQYF
-	-	TRBV4-2	TRBJ2-6	TGTGCCAGCAGCCAAGAAGGGCTGTGCTCTGGGGCCAACGTCCTGACTTTC	CASSQEGLCSGANVLTF
-	-	TRBV7-9	TRBJ1-2	TGTGCCAGCGACGAATTTAACTATGGCTACCCCTTC	CASDEFNYGYPF
-	-	TRBV5-1	TRBJ2-5	TGCGCCAGCAGCAAACGTGGCCTGTCCAACGGGGGCCAAGAGACCCAGTACTTC	CASSKRGLSNGGQETQYF
many	TRBD1	TRBV20-1	TRBJ2-7	TGCAGTGCTAGAGACAGGACAGGGGGCTACGAGCAGTACTTC	CSARDRTGGYEQYF
many	-	TRBV2	TRBJ1-1	TGTGCCAGCAGTGAAGACAGTGTGACTGAAGCTTTCTTT	CASSEDSVTEAFF
-	TRBD1	TRBV9	TRBJ1-2	TGTGCCAGCAGCGGAACCGGGACAGGGGGCAACTATGGCTACACCTTC	CASSGTGTGGNYGYTF
few	-	TRBV7-2	TRBJ2-5	TGTGCCAGCAGCTCCGGGTCGGGAGCGGAGACCCAGTACTTC	CASSSGSGAETQYF
many	-	TRBV7-2	TRBJ2-3	TGTGCCAGCAGCTTAATCACTAGCTCTCTAGATACGCAGTATTTT	CASSLITSSLDTQYF
many	TRBD1	TRBV20-1	TRBJ1-2	TGCAGTGCTAGAGAAAAGGCCCGAAACGCGGGACAGGGGGCCGCATACGGCTACACCTTC	CSAREKARNAGQGAAYGYTF
-	-	TRBV5-6	TRBJ2-7	TGTGCCAGCAGCTTGTGGGCCTCCTACGAGCAGTACTTC	CASSLWASYEQYF
many	-	TRBV6-5	TRBJ2-7	TGTGCCAGCAGTTATGTACGCGCATCCTACGAGCAGTACTTC	CASSYVRASYEQYF
many	-	TRBV4-1	TRBJ1-2	TGCGCCAGCAGCCACGACCGACAGTCGAATGGCTACACCTTC	CASSHDRQSNGYTF
many	-	TRBV4-2	TRBJ2-1	TGTGCCAGCAGCCCACGGGGGAGTTACAATGAGCAGTTCTTC	CASSPRGSYNEQFF
-	-	TRBV15	TRBJ2-5	TGTGCCACCAGCAGATTCGGGAGCGGGGAGACCCAGTACTTC	CATSRFGSGETQYF
-	TRBD1	TRBV6-6	TRBJ1-5	TGTGCCAGCAGTTACTCCCTGCAGGGACAGGGGGCAGGTCAGCCCCAGCATTTT	CASSYSLQGQGAGQPQHF
-	-	TRBV12-5	TRBJ1-1	TGTGCTAGTGGTTTGGTACGTGGGAACACGGGCACTGAAGCTTTCTTT	CASGLVRGNTGTEAFF
-	-	TRBV7-9	TRBJ1-5	TGTGCCAGCAGCTTAGAACCAGGGCGGGATCAGCCCCAGCATTTT	CASSLEPGRDQPQHF
many	-	TRBV20-1	TRBJ1-6	TGCAGTGCTAGAGAATGGGGGGAGGGGACCTGGCATTCACCCCTCCACTTT	CSAREWGEGTWHSPLHF
many	TRBD1	TRBV5-8	TRBJ1-2	TGTGCCAGCAGCCCCTGGACAGGGATCTATGGCTACACCTTC	CASSPWTGIYGYTF
many	-	TRBV5-4	TRBJ2-1	TGTGCCAGCAGCCGGAATCATGAGCAGTTCTTC	CASSRNHEQFF
many	-	TRBV5-1	TRBJ1-3	TGCGCCAGCAGCTTGGACGGCCTAAAAGGAAACACCATATATTTT	CASSLDGLKGNTIYF
-	TRBD2	TRBV11-1	TRBJ2-5	TGTGCCAGCAGCTCGAGCGGGGGTCTAGCGGGACAAGAGACCCGGTACTTC	CASSSSGGLAGQETRYF
many	-	TRBV11-2	TRBJ1-5	TGTGCCAGCAGCTTAGGGGCGACGTTGAATCAGCCCCAGCATTTT	CASSLGATLNQPQHF
many	-	TRBV12-3/TRBV12-4	TRBJ1-5	TGTGCCAGCAGCCAAGACACCTACAATCAGCCCCAGCATTTT	CASSQDTYNQPQHF
-	-	TRBV7-9	TRBJ2-7	TGTGCCAGCAGCTCCCCGGTGGGACCCAGCAGCGCCGGGTCTCCTCTAGGCGAGCAGTACTTC	CASSSPVGPSSAGSPLGEQYF
-	-	TRBV10-3	TRBJ1-1	TGTGCCATCAGTGAGTCGGCGGGAAGGGTTGAAGCTTTCTTT	CAISESAGRVEAFF
many	TRBD1	TRBV15	TRBJ1-2	TGTGCCACCAGCAGCCCACGGGACAGCCGTGGCTACACCTTC	CATSSPRDSRGYTF
once	TRBD1	TRBV9	TRBJ2-7	TGTGCCAGCAAGACAGGGTCCATCTACGAGCAGTACTTC	CASKTGSIYEQYF
many	-	TRBV4-3	TRBJ1-3	TGCGCCAGCAGCCAAGATCCAGGGACGGGAAACACCATATATTTT	CASSQDPGTGNTIYF
many	TRBD2	TRBV12-3/TRBV12-4	TRBJ2-2	TGTGCCAGCAGGGGGAGGGAGACTGGCACCGGGGAGCTGTTTTTT	CASRGRETGTGELFF
many	-	TRBV20-1	TRBJ2-7	TGCAGTGCCGTAAAAGCAGCTCAGAACGACTACGAGCAGTACTTC	CSAVKAAQNDYEQYF
many	TRBD1	TRBV7-2	TRBJ2-7	TGTGCCAGCAGCGCGGGACAGGGGGGCTTCTACGAGCAGTACTTC	CASSAGQGGFYEQYF
few	-	TRBV27	TRBJ2-7	TGTGCCAGCAGTATCCGGACTGCCTCCTACGAGCAGTACTTC	CASSIRTASYEQYF
many	-	TRBV19	TRBJ1-3	TGTGCCAGTAGTGGTGCAGGGCATTCTGGAAACACCATATATTTT	CASSGAGHSGNTIYF
many	TRBD1	TRBV3-1	TRBJ1-2	TGTGCCAGCAGCCAAGGACAGGGGAGCGGTGGCTACACCTTC	CASSQGQGSGGYTF
many	TRBD2	TRBV3-1	TRBJ2-5	TGTGCCAGCAGTCTTACCCCTAGCGGGGAAGAGACCCAGTACTTC	CASSLTPSGEETQYF